The 12 T cell receptor beta chains reported below all come from one sample, sequenced in a study of blood T cells in healthy people across ages. Primed by a sample-barcoded 5' primer and a J-beta primer mix, a second PCR proceeded for 7 to 11 cycles. MiXCR, applied by TCRdb to the 5' RACE reads, yields one record per CDR3 protein. The table lists approximately 800,000 distinct CDR3 sequences, approximately 65% of them singletons. The sample comprised blood. The receptors shown here come from a man aged 25 to 45 in good health.

The genes are TRBV27 and TRBJ2-2; TRBD2 aligns across 12 bases. This CDR3 has 19 residues. CDR1 MNHEY and CDR2 SMNVEV come from the germline V gene (reference sequence). V lost 2 bases and J lost 4; bases outside the gene matches: 11. The DNA for the CDR3 is TGTGCCAGCAGTTTAACGAGGACTAGCGGGGATTGGATCACCGGGGAGCTGTTTTTT. Its protein is CASSLTRTSGDWITGELFF.

CDR3 protein: CASSLFHSQETQYF. As DNA, the CDR3 is TGTGCCAGCAGCTTATTCCACTCCCAAGAGACCCAGTACTTC. The chain is built from TRBV7-2 and TRBJ2-5; D is undetermined. This CDR3 is built from 14 residues. CDR1 is SGHTA, CDR2 FQGNSA, per germline. With 2 bases removed from V and 1 base from J, the gap between germline ends came to 8 bases.

Only one count was recorded for this clonotype. The V call is TRBV28, the J call TRBJ1-6; the match to TRBD1 covers 7 bases. The V segment lost 1 base and the J segment 10 bases; nucleotides outside the gene matches: 7. Germline loops: CDR1 MDHEN, CDR2 SYDVKM. CDR3 length: 15 amino acids. CDR3 nucleotides: TGTGCCAGCAGTTTATCGACAGGGTTCGGGTCACCCCTCCACTTT. It yields the protein CASSLSTGFGSPLHF.

The chain links TRBV9 to TRBJ2-1; 10 nucleotides align to TRBD2. Germline loops: CDR1 SGDLS, CDR2 YYNGEE. Trimming at V came to 0 bases and at J to 7 bases, leaving 7 bases not matched to a gene. The CDR3 is made up of 16 amino acids. Written as DNA, the CDR3 is TGTGCCAGCAGCGTAGGCCCTAGCGGGGGAGAGAATGAGCAGTTCTTC. Translating it yields CASSVGPSGGENEQFF.

This clonotype was seen only a few times. CDR3 bases: TGTGCCACCAGATTTGAGCGGGGGGACCAGGTCAATGAGCAGTTCTTC. It is translated as CATRFERGDQVNEQFF. The rearrangement uses TRBV15 and TRBJ2-1; 9 nucleotides line up with TRBD2. V was clipped by 6 bases and J by 6 bases; unmatched bases: 12. Germline loops: CDR1 LNHNV, CDR2 YYDKDF (reference sequence). CDR3 length: 16 residues.

This clonotype has a handful of counts. This chain joins TRBV6-5 and TRBJ2-7, with TRBD2 identical over 7 bases. The germline CDR1 and CDR2 sequences are MNHEY and SVGAGI. The CDR3 is made up of 16 amino acids. The V segment lost 6 bases and the J segment 0 bases; nucleotides outside the gene matches: 11. The CDR3 DNA follows: TGTGCCAGCAGCCTAGCGGCCGGGACTGTCTCCTACGAGCAGTACTTC. Protein sequence: CASSLAAGTVSYEQYF.

This chain connects TRBV29-1 to TRBJ2-5; TRBD2 is a possible D gene (5 bases). The ends were cut back, 6 bases at V and 4 bases at J, with 12 bases in the middle. Germline CDR1 reads SQVTM; CDR2 reads ANQGSEA. There are 12 residues in the CDR3. This CDR3 is CSVGSLGETQYF. The CDR3, as DNA: TGCAGCGTAGGGAGCTTGGGAGAGACCCAGTACTTC.

This chain uses TRBV9 with TRBJ1-2, with 10 bases lining up with TRBD1. The length of the CDR3 is 16 residues. Germline lookup yields CDR1 SGDLS and CDR2 YYNGEE. The V gene end was trimmed by 0 bases and the J gene end by 2 bases; junction bases not matched to a gene: 4. CDR3 in DNA: TGTGCCAGCAGCGTAGGAGGGGGACAGGGGAACTATGGCTACACCTTC. Translated, it gives CASSVGGGQGNYGYTF. Filled out from reference TRBV9 and TRBJ1-2, the complete variable domain reads DSGVTQTPKHLITATGQRVTLRCSPRSGDLSVYWYQQSLDQGLQFLIQYYNGEERAKGNILERFSAQQFPDLHSELNLSSLELGDSALYFCASSVGGGQGNYGYTFGSGTRLTVV.

The V gene is TRBV12-3 or TRBV12-4, the J gene TRBJ2-1, with 7 bases that match TRBD1. This CDR3 has 14 amino acids. V lost 10 bases, J lost 4 bases, and 10 bases stayed unmatched. CDR3 residues: CATSKGGGYNEQFF. CDR3 sequence (DNA): TGTGCCACCAGCAAAGGGGGCGGATACAATGAGCAGTTCTTC.

The CDR3 region is CASSVQQCDTQYF. The CDR3 DNA sequence: TGTGCCAGCAGCGTACAACAGTGTGATACGCAGTATTTT. J is TRBJ2-3 and V is TRBV7-3, with D uncertain. V gave up 5 bases and J gave up 6 bases, with 12 bases separating them. This CDR3 is 13 amino acids long. Germline assignment: CDR1 SGHTA and CDR2 FQGTGA.

V gene TRBV19 combines with J gene TRBJ2-3; D is unclear. With 3 bases removed from V and 2 bases from J, the gap between germline ends came to 12 bases. The CDR3 loop spans 15 amino acids. The germline V gene encodes CDR1 LNHDA and CDR2 SQIVND (reference sequence). This chain's CDR3 is CASSILVQHTDTQYF. CDR3 sequence (DNA): TGTGCCAGTAGTATTCTGGTACAGCACACAGATACGCAGTATTTT.

The gene calls are TRBV10-3 and TRBJ1-2; 8 bases match TRBD1. Trimming at V came to 5 bases and at J to 4 bases, leaving 6 bases not matched to a gene. The CDR3 consists of 14 residues. Germline CDR1 and CDR2: ENHRY and SYGVKD. The CDR3 protein is CAISSQGASYGYTF. CDR3 in DNA: TGTGCCATCAGTTCGCAGGGGGCAAGCTATGGCTACACCTTC.